The 17 T cell receptor beta chains below come from one sample, sequenced in a study of shared clonotypes between healthy human individuals. The naive CD8 population came from CD45RO-negative cells selected for CCR7, without terminally differentiated effector memory CD45RA+ cells. TCRdb's copy holds only in-frame clones and misses some; the assay was immunoSEQ multiplex PCR. The table lists roughly 890,000 clones, about 91% of them singletons. Sequencing used naive CD8+ T cells sorted from blood. These receptor sequences come from a man aged 30 to 45 in good health.

The rearrangement joins TRBV7-2 to TRBJ2-7; D is unresolved. The CDR3 consists of 11 residues. Per germline, CDR1 SGHTA and CDR2 FQGNSA. Trimming took 2 bases from V and 4 from J, leaving 3 bases between them. The CDR3 DNA reads as TGTGCCAGCAGCTTATATTACGAGCAGTACTTC. Encoded protein: CASSLYYEQYF.

The rearrangement joins TRBV6-5 to TRBJ2-7; 8 bases align to TRBD1. There are 16 residues in the CDR3. Germline V gene sequence: CDR1 MNHEY, CDR2 SVGAGI. The ends lost 0 bases at V and 5 bases at J; junction bases unmatched: 9. The CDR3 loop reads CASSYSPWTGSNEQYF. The CDR3 region has the DNA TGTGCCAGCAGTTACTCGCCCTGGACAGGGAGCAACGAGCAGTACTTC.

The V and J genes are TRBV28 and TRBJ1-1, with TRBD1 as a possible D gene (6 bases). This CDR3 is built from 17 residues. V was cut by 5 bases and J by 5 bases, with 24 bases left in between. Germline V gene data show CDR1 as MDHEN and CDR2 as SYDVKM. CDR3 DNA: TGTGCCAGCAGTAACATGCGTGGGAGGGGGGAAGGGACTGAAGCTTTCTTT. This codes for CASSNMRGRGEGTEAFF.

The chain recombines TRBV4-3 with TRBJ1-5, with no clear D. The CDR3 has 15 residues. V was shortened by 2 bases and J by 2 bases, with 10 bases between the two germline ends. Germline CDR1 reads LGHNA; CDR2 reads YSLEER. The CDR3 DNA is TGCGCCAGCAGCCAATTCTATAGTGGCAATCAGCCCCAGCATTTT. Its protein is CASSQFYSGNQPQHF.

The V gene is TRBV6-5, the J gene TRBJ1-2, with D possibly TRBD1 on 6 matching bases. The CDR3 covers 15 residues. Trimming shortened V by 5 bases and J by 4 bases, and 17 bases separated the two germline ends. Germline CDR1 is MNHEY and CDR2 is SVGAGI. The CDR3 sequence is CASSRTELGSYGYTF. The CDR3 bases are TGTGCCAGCAGTCGGACAGAACTGGGGAGCTATGGCTACACCTTC.

The chain is built from TRBV5-6 and TRBJ1-5, with D possibly TRBD1 on 5 matching bases. The V gene lost 3 bases and the J gene lost 0 bases, with 7 bases spanning the gap. The CDR3 sequence is 14 residues long. The germline V gene encodes CDR1 SGHDT and CDR2 YYEEEE. CDR3 bases: TGTGCCAGCAGCTCGACAGTTAGCAATCAGCCCCAGCATTTT. Translating gives CASSSTVSNQPQHF.

The chain recombines TRBV29-1 with TRBJ2-2, with D perhaps being TRBD1 or TRBD2 (5 bases each). Germline CDR1 is SQVTM and CDR2 is ANQGSEA. The CDR3 is made up of 11 amino acids. The V end was cut by 7 bases, the J end by 6 bases, with 9 bases between. The CDR3 sequence: CSAQGPGELFF. The CDR3 DNA is TGCAGCGCCCAGGGACCCGGGGAGCTGTTTTTT.

The V gene is TRBV2, the J gene TRBJ2-7, with D maybe TRBD2 (6 bases). This CDR3 spans 14 amino acids. V lost 9 bases and J lost 2, with 17 bases in between. Germline V gene sequence: CDR1 SNHLY, CDR2 FYNNEI. This CDR3 reads CASHTGWGAYEQYF. DNA of the CDR3: TGTGCCAGTCATACAGGTTGGGGGGCCTACGAGCAGTACTTC.

This clone has only one observation. Additional DNA sequences in this sample encode the identical CDR3. V usage is TRBV13 and J usage is TRBJ2-7, with D hard to call. V lost 0 bases and J 0 bases, leaving 9 bases between the germline ends. Germline V lookup: CDR1 PRHDT, CDR2 FYEKMQ (reference sequence). The CDR3 is made up of 15 amino acids. CDR3 amino acids: CASSLGTGSSYEQYF. CDR3 nucleotides: TGTGCCAGCAGCTTAGGCACGGGTTCCTCCTACGAGCAGTACTTC.

The chain employs TRBV27 and TRBJ2-7; D possibly corresponds to TRBD1 (5 bases). Germline V CDR1 and CDR2: MNHEY, SMNVEV (reference sequence). This CDR3 has 15 residues. V was shortened by 5 bases and J by 3 bases, with 17 bases between the two germline ends. The CDR3 coding sequence is TGTGCCAGCAGTCTTAGGGGTGGGGCCTACTACGAGCAGTACTTC. Translated: CASSLRGGAYYEQYF.

The gene calls are TRBV11-2 and TRBJ2-7; D gene unclear. The CDR3 consists of 13 residues. Germline V CDR1 and CDR2: SGHAT, FQNNGV. Trimming removed 4 bases from V and 3 bases from J, with 10 bases in between. CDR3 in DNA: TGTGCCAGCAGCTCGCACTCAATCTACGAGCAGTACTTC. Its translation is CASSSHSIYEQYF.

J is TRBJ2-1 and V is TRBV29-1; 15 nucleotides agree with TRBD2. This CDR3 spans 14 amino acids. With 4 bases clipped from V and 9 bases from J, the junction kept 4 bases outside the gene matches. Germline CDR1 is SQVTM and CDR2 is ANQGSEA. CDR3 residues: CSVGTSGREGEQFF. DNA for the CDR3: TGCAGCGTTGGGACTAGCGGGAGGGAGGGTGAGCAGTTCTTC.

J is TRBJ2-2 and V is TRBV6-5, with D unresolved. The CDR3 totals 13 residues. CDR1 and CDR2 (germline): MNHEY, SVGAGI. V lost 5 bases, J lost 7 bases, and 11 bases lay in between. The DNA for the CDR3 is TGTGCCAGCAGTCCAATAGAGAGCGGGGAGCTGTTTTTT. It encodes CASSPIESGELFF.

V usage is TRBV4-1 and J usage is TRBJ1-3; D not resolved. The germline gives CDR1 MGHRA, CDR2 YSYEKL. This CDR3 region has 15 residues. The ends were cut back, 0 bases at V and 0 bases at J, with 6 bases in the middle. The DNA of the CDR3 is TGCGCCAGCAGCCAAGAATCTAGCTCTGGAAACACCATATATTTT. Protein product: CASSQESSSGNTIYF.

The chain has TRBV30 and TRBJ2-1, with TRBD1 matching 7 bases. This CDR3 is built from 16 residues. From germline, CDR1 is GTSNPN and CDR2 SVGIG (reference sequence). V lost 5 bases to trimming and J lost 7 bases; unmatched junction nucleotides: 17. CDR3 in DNA: TGTGCCTGGGGTGATACAGAGGGGGCGCTTGGAAATGAGCAGTTCTTC. Its translation: CAWGDTEGALGNEQFF.

This chain links TRBV28 with TRBJ2-7, with D unclear. The CDR3 length is 13 residues. V was shortened by 7 bases and J by 3 bases, with 13 bases between the two germline ends. Germline CDR1 is MDHEN and CDR2 is SYDVKM. CDR3 amino acids: CASTELGSYEQYF. The CDR3 region has the DNA TGTGCCAGCACGGAACTGGGAAGCTACGAGCAGTACTTC. Filled out from reference TRBV28 and TRBJ2-7, the complete variable domain reads DVKVTQSSRYLVKRTGEKVFLECVQDMDHENMFWYRQDPGLGLRLIYFSYDVKMKEKGDIPEGYSVSREKKERFSLILESASTNQTSMYLCASTELGSYEQYFGPGTRLTVT.

The rearrangement uses TRBV4-1 and TRBJ2-1; 11 positions match TRBD2. V lost 0 bases and J lost 2; bases outside the gene matches: 3. Germline lookup yields CDR1 MGHRA and CDR2 YSYEKL. The CDR3 contains 17 residues. The CDR3 DNA follows: TGCGCCAGCAGCCAAGATTCTAGCGGGAGGCCCTACAATGAGCAGTTCTTC. This sequence encodes CASSQDSSGRPYNEQFF.